These 9 T cell receptor beta chains were sequenced from one sample in a study of human T cells and chemical hapten exposure. Time point specified: patch test 2, 6 weeks after DPC sensitization. Specified treatment: therapeutic diphenylcyclopropenone sensitization with weekly scalp DPC. One entry per CDR3 protein, called by TCRdb with MiXCR from the RACE reads. The repertoire includes under 90,000 distinct CDR3 sequences, 8.5% of them detected once, and about 3% sits in the top ten. This material consisted of whole blood, taken in connection with sensitization to the hapten diphenylcyclopropenone (DPC). These receptors all come from a woman in her 50s with alopecia areata. Some clones in this sample may be carry-over from other donors' samples.

The chain combines TRBV24-1 with TRBJ2-2; D gene unclear. This CDR3 has 13 residues. Trimming removed 7 bases from V and 9 bases from J, with 14 bases in between. In germline, CDR1 is KGHDR, CDR2 SFDVKD. CDR3 nucleotide sequence: TGTGCCACCAGGTCGGAAGAGGCCCGGGAGCTGTTTTTT. Its translation is CATRSEEARELFF.

The V call is TRBV20-1, the J call TRBJ2-7; TRBD2 matches at 7 bases. The trim removed 1 base at V and 3 bases at J, leaving 0 bases unmatched. The CDR3 extends over 12 amino acids. In germline, CDR1 is DFQATT, CDR2 SNEGSKA (reference sequence). In nucleotides, the CDR3 is TGCAGTGCTAGAGGCGGGAGCTACGAGCAGTACTTC. Translation gives CSARGGSYEQYF.

This clonotype has more than one count but fewer than ten. This chain joins TRBV16 and TRBJ1-1; D possibly corresponds to TRBD1 (6 bases). Germline V gives CDR1 KGHSY, CDR2 FQNENV. V lost 0 bases and J 1 base, leaving 6 bases between the germline ends. The CDR3 totals 14 residues. The DNA of the CDR3 is TGTGCCAGCAGCCAATCAGGGGGGAACACTGAAGCTTTCTTT. Its translation: CASSQSGGNTEAFF.

This clonotype appeared a few times. The CDR3, as DNA: TGTGCCAGCAGTACTAACTGGGGGGAGACCCAGTACTTC. This gives the protein CASSTNWGETQYF. The gene calls are TRBV27 and TRBJ2-5; D tentatively fits TRBD1 or TRBD2 (5 bases each). The germline gives CDR1 MNHEY, CDR2 SMNVEV (reference sequence). The CDR3 length is 13 residues. The V gene lost 5 bases and the J gene lost 5 bases, with 12 bases spanning the gap.

This clonotype was picked up many times. The V and J genes are TRBV7-6 and TRBJ2-3; D ambiguous. The CDR3 extends over 16 amino acids. Deletions cut 2 bases from V and 0 bases from J, with 12 bases between. Germline V gives CDR1 SGHVS, CDR2 FNYEAQ. CDR3 sequence: CASSLTAGLSTDTQYF. The CDR3 DNA sequence: TGTGCCAGCAGCTTAACGGCCGGCTTAAGCACAGATACGCAGTATTTT.

This clonotype was observed a few times. The CDR3 DNA is TGTGCCAGCAGCGGGCAAGGACAGGGGCCCACCTACGAGCAGTACTTC. Protein sequence: CASSGQGQGPTYEQYF. The chain carries TRBV7-9 and TRBJ2-7, with 9 nucleotides matching TRBD1. J was trimmed by 2 bases and V by 5 bases; bases with no gene match: 10. This CDR3 comprises 16 residues. Looked up from germline, CDR1 is SEHNR and CDR2 is FQNEAQ (reference sequence). Full variable domain (outside the CDR3, taken from reference TRBV7-9 and TRBJ2-7): DTGVSQNPRHKITKRGQNVTFRCDPISEHNRLYWYRQTLGQGPEFLTYFQNEAQLEKSRLLSDRFSAERPKGSFSTLEIQRTEQGDSAMYLCASSGQGQGPTYEQYFGPGTRLTVT.

The chain recombines TRBV6-2 or TRBV6-3 with TRBJ2-4, with D possibly matching TRBD2 (6 bases). This CDR3 contains 16 residues. Trimming pared 6 bases from V and 1 base from J, leaving 16 bases between. Germline V lookup: CDR1 MNHEY, CDR2 SVGEGT. CDR3 sequence: CASRQPGLGAKNIQYF. DNA for the CDR3: TGTGCCAGCAGACAACCGGGACTTGGGGCCAAAAACATTCAGTACTTC.

In its sample, this clonotype was seen many times. The V and J genes are TRBV29-1 and TRBJ1-1, with D maybe TRBD1 (5 bases). The CDR3 runs 14 residues. Germline V CDR1 and CDR2: SQVTM, ANQGSEA. V lost 7 bases to trimming and J lost 1 base, with 16 bases between them. The CDR3 loop reads CSGLWGGANTEAFF. The CDR3 DNA reads TGCAGCGGTTTATGGGGGGGAGCGAACACTGAAGCTTTCTTT. The full variable domain, with the rest looked up from reference TRBV29-1 and TRBJ1-1, is SAVISQKPSRDICQRGTSLTIQCQVDSQVTMMFWYRQQPGQSLTLIATANQGSEATYESGFVIDKFPISRPNLTFSTLTVSNMSPEDSSIYLCSGLWGGANTEAFFGQGTRLTVV.

Here the CDR3 reads CASNGGQGSAEAFF. In nucleotides, the CDR3 is TGTGCCAGCAACGGGGGGCAGGGGAGCGCTGAAGCTTTCTTT. The V gene is TRBV6-5, the J gene TRBJ1-1; D is perhaps TRBD1 (6 bases). Germline lookup yields CDR1 MNHEY and CDR2 SVGAGI. Trimming shortened V by 7 bases and J by 6 bases, and 18 bases separated the two germline ends. CDR3 length: 14 amino acids.